This T cell receptor (beta chain) was identified during a study of CD8+CD57+ T cells in acquired aplastic anemia. Germline V lookup: CDR1 LNHNV, CDR2 YYDKDF (reference sequence). CDR3 length: 16 residues. V lost 0 bases and J 3 bases, leaving 15 bases between the germline ends. Notes on the study in general: In common between the patients and the controls were some 28 CD8+ CDR3 sequences.

Regarding this clonotype: Antigen specificity is unknown.

Genomic DNA provided the template from which TCR beta VDJ and CDR3 profiles were obtained. TCRdb called the reads again in MiXCR, with one record for every CDR3 protein. The sample gives roughly 500,000 distinct CDR3 sequences, under 40% of which show up once; 0.7% to 1% is in the top ten. Patients picked for sequencing had shown CD8+CD57+ cell expansion detected by flow cytometry. Diagnosis of severe acquired aplastic anemia applied to all patients. Material: sorted CD4+, CD8+, or CD8+CD57+ T cells (not recorded which) from PBMCs. The chain links TRBV15 to TRBJ2-7; D is possibly TRBD1 (7 bases). The TCR sequence derives from a human donor with aplastic anemia. The CDR3 spells CATSRDRGTAGYEQYF. The CDR3 region has the DNA TGTGCCACCAGCAGAGATCGCGGGACAGCGGGCTACGAGCAGTACTTC.